One sample yielded the 30 T cell receptor beta chains listed below, sequenced in a study of cytomegalovirus exposure and HLA in healthy donors. The PCR employed 60 Vbeta primers together with 13 Jbeta primers. Generated by immunoSEQ multiplex PCR, the TCRdb table keeps only in-frame clones and is missing some. The sample shows about 160,000 clones, approximately 80% of them seen only once. The sequenced sample consisted of PBMCs. These receptors were taken from a male donor in good health and CMV-seropositive.

The chain combines TRBV5-4 with TRBJ2-7, with TRBD1 matching 8 bases. With V trimmed by 3 bases and J by 2 bases, 1 base remained unmatched. The CDR3 totals 13 residues. Germline assignment: CDR1 SGHNT and CDR2 YYREEE (reference sequence). This chain's CDR3 is CASSSDRAYEQYF. DNA of the CDR3: TGTGCCAGCAGCTCGGACAGGGCCTACGAGCAGTACTTC.

The V call is TRBV4-1, the J call TRBJ1-5; 10 bases are a match to TRBD1. The CDR3 contains 22 residues. Germline V gives CDR1 MGHRA, CDR2 YSYEKL. After removal of 3 bases from V and 11 bases from J, the junction contained 31 bases not matched to a gene. The CDR3 sequence is CASSHAGLGDRGRDGPNRAQHF. CDR3 bases: TGCGCCAGCAGCCACGCGGGCCTGGGAGACAGGGGGCGCGATGGACCCAATCGGGCCCAGCATTTT.

V is TRBV7-6 and J is TRBJ2-2; D remains unclear. Germline V lookup: CDR1 SGHVS, CDR2 FNYEAQ. This CDR3 is 17 amino acids long. V was cut by 5 bases and J by 6 bases, with 22 bases left in between. The CDR3 bases are TGTGCCAGCAGCCTACGTGAGGCGGCCCTTATGCCCGGGGAGCTGTTTTTT. As protein: CASSLREAALMPGELFF.

This chain uses TRBV5-1 with TRBJ2-6; TRBD1 matches 11 bases. CDR3 length: 16 residues. Per germline, CDR1 SGHRS and CDR2 YFSETQ. V lost 3 bases to trimming and J lost 2 bases; unmatched junction nucleotides: 1. In DNA form, the CDR3 reads TGCGCCAGCAGCTCGGGACAGGGGGCTGGGGCCAACGTCCTGACTTTC. Encoded protein: CASSSGQGAGANVLTF.

The chain links TRBV2 to TRBJ2-7, with 8 bases aligning to TRBD2. CDR3 length: 14 residues. Trimming at V came to 6 bases and at J to 9 bases, leaving 13 bases not matched to a gene. CDR1 and CDR2 from the germline V gene are SNHLY and FYNNEI. The CDR3 region is CASRAYGLASVQYF. CDR3 nucleotide sequence: TGTGCCAGCAGAGCCTACGGACTAGCTTCAGTGCAGTACTTC.

This chain links TRBV30 with TRBJ1-1; D is undetermined. The germline gives CDR1 GTSNPN, CDR2 SVGIG (reference sequence). This CDR3 has 13 amino acids. V lost 4 bases and J lost 0, with 9 bases in between. CDR3 protein: CAWTQVMNTEAFF. The CDR3 nucleotides read TGTGCCTGGACGCAGGTTATGAACACTGAAGCTTTCTTT.

The chain joins TRBV5-5 to TRBJ1-6, with D possibly being TRBD1 (5 bases). This CDR3 is 11 amino acids long. The germline gives CDR1 SGHKS, CDR2 YYEKEE (reference sequence). The V end was cut by 4 bases, the J end by 12 bases, with 8 bases between. Here the CDR3 reads CASSPGVPLHF. The CDR3, as DNA: TGTGCCAGCAGCCCGGGGGTACCCCTCCACTTT.

This clone was seen only a few times. The chain recombines TRBV19 with TRBJ2-7, with 8 bases lining up with TRBD2. V lost 1 base, J lost 2 bases, and 10 bases stayed unmatched. Germline CDR1 LNHDA, CDR2 SQIVND (reference sequence). The CDR3 is 17 residues long. The chain's CDR3 is CASSIAPGAGVPYEQYF. The DNA of the CDR3 is TGTGCCAGTAGTATAGCCCCCGGAGCGGGAGTTCCCTACGAGCAGTACTTC.

The chain recombines TRBV6-4 with TRBJ2-1; D may be TRBD2 (5 bases). CDR3 length: 15 residues. Germline V CDR1 and CDR2: MRHNA, SNTAGT. The V end was cut by 5 bases, the J end by 0 bases, with 11 bases between. The CDR3 loop reads CASSPEDFSYNEQFF. As DNA, the CDR3 is TGTGCCAGCAGTCCAGAGGACTTCTCCTACAATGAGCAGTTCTTC.

The chain links TRBV5-1 to TRBJ2-3, with 12 bases matching TRBD2. The trim removed 2 bases at V and 2 bases at J, leaving 3 bases unmatched. The germline V gene encodes CDR1 SGHRS and CDR2 YFSETQ. This CDR3 contains 16 residues. The CDR3 sequence is CASSLLAGGDTDTQYF. CDR3 nucleotides: TGCGCCAGCAGCTTACTAGCGGGAGGAGACACAGATACGCAGTATTTT.

This clone was seen once. This CDR3 reads CASRVGATDTQYF. The CDR3 DNA sequence: TGTGCCAGCAGGGTGGGGGCCACAGATACGCAGTATTTT. The gene calls are TRBV28 and TRBJ2-3, with D possibly TRBD1 on 6 matching bases. CDR1 is MDHEN, CDR2 SYDVKM, per germline. The length of the CDR3 is 13 residues. V lost 6 bases, J lost 2 bases, and 9 bases lay in between.

V gene TRBV9 combines with J gene TRBJ2-2, with 7 bases that match TRBD2. Germline CDR1 reads SGDLS; CDR2 reads YYNGEE. V was pared by 5 bases and J by 0 bases, with 10 bases of the junction left unmatched. The CDR3 totals 17 residues. The CDR3 DNA is TGTGCCAGCAGGGGAGGGGTTGCAGGTACGAACACCGGGGAGCTGTTTTTT. Translating gives CASRGGVAGTNTGELFF.

The chain recombines TRBV11-2 with TRBJ2-3; D gene unclear. Germline CDR1 is SGHAT and CDR2 is FQNNGV. The CDR3 has 14 residues. V shed 3 bases and J shed 2 bases, with 9 bases lying between them. The CDR3: CASSFLTDTDTQYF. The CDR3 DNA sequence: TGTGCCAGCAGCTTCTTAACAGACACAGATACGCAGTATTTT.

The chain is built from TRBV5-5 and TRBJ2-3, with 9 bases that match TRBD2. Germline V gene data show CDR1 as SGHKS and CDR2 as YYEKEE (reference sequence). CDR3 length equals 16 residues. After removal of 0 bases from V and 5 bases from J, the junction contained 7 bases not matched to a gene. In nucleotides, the CDR3 is TGTGCCAGCAGCTTGGTTGGCGGGAGGGCGGGAGATACGCAGTATTTT. Translation: CASSLVGGRAGDTQYF.

The rearrangement links TRBV18 to TRBJ2-3; weak D call: TRBD2 (5 bases). The germline V gene encodes CDR1 KGHSH and CDR2 LQKENI. CDR3 size: 17 residues. The V end was cut by 0 bases, the J end by 7 bases, with 20 bases between. The CDR3 sequence is CASSPPTGYPPGHTQYF. The CDR3 bases are TGTGCCAGCTCACCACCAACGGGGTACCCCCCCGGTCATACGCAGTATTTT.

This chain connects TRBV6-1 to TRBJ2-1; tentatively, D is TRBD2 (6 bases). The V gene lost 1 base and the J gene lost 8 bases, with 18 bases spanning the gap. This CDR3 contains 16 residues. Germline V lookup: CDR1 MNHNS, CDR2 SASEGT. The CDR3 sequence: CASSEVPGSWFDEQFF. The CDR3 bases are TGTGCCAGCAGTGAAGTCCCCGGGAGTTGGTTCGATGAGCAGTTCTTC.

The table lists this clone with a count of one. The gene calls are TRBV5-6 and TRBJ1-5; the D gene is possibly TRBD1 (5 bases). CDR1 and CDR2 from the germline V gene are SGHDT and YYEEEE. V shed 0 bases and J shed 4 bases, with 8 bases lying between them. The CDR3 runs to 14 residues. CDR3 DNA sequence: TGTGCCAGCAGCTTGGGGGGCGGAAATCAGCCCCAGCATTTT. Translated: CASSLGGGNQPQHF.

V usage is TRBV18 and J usage is TRBJ2-3; D not certain. This CDR3 spans 15 amino acids. CDR1 is KGHSH and CDR2 is LQKENI in the germline V gene. The V and J ends lost 2 bases and 2 bases respectively, with 11 bases between them. CDR3 coding DNA: TGTGCCAGCTCACCAAATCAACAGTACACAGATACGCAGTATTTT. It translates to CASSPNQQYTDTQYF.

V and J are TRBV11-3 and TRBJ2-7, with 8 bases fitting TRBD2. The CDR3 consists of 14 residues. CDR1 and CDR2 (germline): SGHNT, YENEEA. J lost 7 bases, V lost 5 bases, and 10 bases had no gene match. The CDR3 region has the DNA TGTGCCAGCAGCGCCACAGCGGGAGTTGGTGAGCAGTACTTC. It is translated as CASSATAGVGEQYF. The full variable domain, with the rest looked up from reference TRBV11-3 and TRBJ2-7, is EAGVVQSPRYKIIEKKQPVAFWCNPISGHNTLYWYLQNLGQGPELLIRYENEEAVDDSQLPKDRFSAERLKGVDSTLKIQPAELGDSAVYLCASSATAGVGEQYFGPGTRLTVT.

About this clone itself: The junction differs from germline at one of its ends, possibly a read error. The same CDR3 can be traced to other DNA sequences in this sample. J is TRBJ2-3 and V is TRBV30; 10 bases align to TRBD1. The CDR3 runs 14 residues. The V gene's germline CDR1 is GTSNPN and CDR2 SVGIG (reference sequence). The CDR3 sequence is CASQGQGSTDTQYF. The CDR3 DNA is TGCGCCTCTCAGGGACAGGGGAGCACAGATACGCAGTATTTT.

The rearrangement links TRBV5-4 to TRBJ2-1; 15 positions match TRBD2. The CDR3 runs 18 residues. The trim removed 7 bases at V and 7 bases at J, leaving 15 bases unmatched. Germline V lookup: CDR1 SGHNT, CDR2 YYREEE (reference sequence). The CDR3 coding sequence is TGTGCCAGCCACGGGACTAGCGGGAGGTGGAGCCTGGGGAATGAGCAGTTCTTC. Amino acid sequence: CASHGTSGRWSLGNEQFF.

The V gene is TRBV28, the J gene TRBJ1-6; unclear D gene. Per the germline V gene, CDR1 is MDHEN and CDR2 is SYDVKM. The CDR3 length is 14 residues. With 5 bases removed from V and 10 bases from J, the gap between germline ends came to 15 bases. CDR3: CASSPGVQRSPLHF. In DNA, the CDR3 is TGTGCCAGCAGTCCCGGGGTACAGAGGTCACCCCTCCACTTT.

The chain links TRBV6-1 to TRBJ1-2; tentative D call: TRBD1 (6 bases). The CDR3 sequence is 13 residues long. V lost 0 bases and J 9 bases, leaving 11 bases between the germline ends. Germline CDR1 and CDR2: MNHNS and SASEGT. Written as DNA, the CDR3 is TGTGCCAGCAGTGAAGCGGGGGGGCCCCGCTACACCTTC. Encoded protein: CASSEAGGPRYTF.

V and J are TRBV6-5 and TRBJ1-5; D gene ambiguous. Trimming left V 2 bases short and J 5 bases short, with 10 bases between. Germline V lookup: CDR1 MNHEY, CDR2 SVGAGI. There are 14 residues in the CDR3. The CDR3 protein is CASSYLGGDQPQHF. The DNA of the CDR3 is TGTGCCAGCAGTTACCTAGGCGGGGATCAGCCCCAGCATTTT.

The V and J genes are TRBV28 and TRBJ2-7, with TRBD2 matching 7 bases. Germline CDR1 reads MDHEN; CDR2 reads SYDVKM. This CDR3 is 14 amino acids long. The J segment lost 3 bases and the V segment lost 3 bases, leaving 5 bases of the junction unmatched. The CDR3 DNA reads as TGTGCCAGCAGTTTGGGCGGGAGTGTCTACGAGCAGTACTTC. Residues: CASSLGGSVYEQYF.

The sample holds one count of this clone. The chain employs TRBV11-3 and TRBJ2-7; 7 nucleotides match TRBD2. This CDR3 region has 14 residues. CDR1 and CDR2 from the germline V gene are SGHNT and YENEEA. V lost 4 bases to trimming and J lost 4 bases; unmatched junction nucleotides: 7. CDR3: CASSSRDYLYEQYF. CDR3 nucleotides: TGTGCCAGCAGCTCCCGGGACTACCTGTACGAGCAGTACTTC.

The sample holds one count of this clone. J is TRBJ2-3 and V is TRBV18, with 11 nucleotides matching TRBD2. This CDR3 is built from 16 residues. Germline CDR1 and CDR2: KGHSH and LQKENI. The trim removed 0 bases at V and 2 bases at J, leaving 1 base unmatched. CDR3: CASSPPGLADTDTQYF. CDR3 bases: TGTGCCAGCTCACCACCGGGACTAGCGGACACAGATACGCAGTATTTT.

This chain links TRBV30 with TRBJ1-1, with TRBD1 as a possible D gene (5 bases). In germline, CDR1 is GTSNPN, CDR2 SVGIG (reference sequence). The CDR3 covers 14 residues. V was cut by 4 bases and J by 0 bases, with 12 bases left in between. CDR3 DNA: TGTGCCTGGACGGGACTGATCATGAACACTGAAGCTTTCTTT. Translated: CAWTGLIMNTEAFF.

The chain joins TRBV4-1 to TRBJ2-7; a possible D gene is TRBD2 (6 bases). CDR3 length: 14 amino acids. Germline CDR1 and CDR2: MGHRA and YSYEKL. V was cut by 4 bases and J by 1 base, with 11 bases left in between. Written as DNA, the CDR3 is TGCGCCAGCAGCCTTACCGGGACTTCCTACGAGCAGTACTTC. Translation gives CASSLTGTSYEQYF.

The chain joins TRBV5-1 to TRBJ2-7; 10 bases are a match to TRBD2. Germline CDR1 reads SGHRS; CDR2 reads YFSETQ. The trim removed 0 bases at V and 4 bases at J, leaving 4 bases unmatched. The CDR3 is made up of 15 amino acids. The CDR3 bases are TGCGCCAGCAGCTTGGGCTTGGGACTAGCGTACGAGCAGTACTTC. Its translation is CASSLGLGLAYEQYF.